This T cell receptor beta chain appears in the sequencing data of a study of cytomegalovirus exposure and HLA in healthy donors. General observations from the study: The study found most TCR sequences rare, yet found some public TCRs in many donors. The authors later found HLA-associated TCR beta chains more clonally expanded than equally common others.

This CDR3 comprises 15 residues. V trimming: 6 bases; J trimming: 5 bases; junction bases outside the gene matches: 12. Germline V gene sequence: CDR1 MNHEY, CDR2 SVGAGI. PCR was performed using 60 Vbeta and 13 Jbeta primers. Clones were read by immunoSEQ multiplex PCR, and TCRdb kept only the in-frame ones, dropping some. The data show 100,000 to 150,000 clones, with approximately 69% seen just once and around 6.6% held by the top ten. Comments on this clone: Its antigen remains unidentified.

The sequenced sample was PBMCs. The TCR sequence derives from a man aged 35 to 55 in good health and CMV-seropositive. The V gene is TRBV6-5, the J gene TRBJ1-1; 7 positions match TRBD1. In DNA form, the CDR3 reads TGTGCCAGCAGCCTATACACACAGGGGAGGACTGAAGCTTTCTTT. Translated, it gives CASSLYTQGRTEAFF.